Below, 24 T cell receptor beta chains from the same sample are listed, as sequenced in a study of shared clonotypes between healthy human individuals (dated by TCRdb to the early 2020s). Libraries came from the immunoSEQ multiplex PCR assay. TCRdb provides this immuneACCESS table in a form limited to in-frame rearrangements. Some clones are lacking; in checked studies, under half of them reflect an unresolved V gene, and why the rest are absent is not known. The sample table shows about 1.1 million clones, and 78% are seen once. Clones ranked in the top ten supply more than 0.45% of the sample. The sample was memory CD4+ T cells from PBMCs. This sample's cell subset or site label indicates: CD45RA-negative fraction. These TCRs come from a man aged 18 to 35 in good health. Some clones in this sample may be carry-over from other donors' samples.

The chain employs TRBV5-4 and TRBJ2-2; D possibly corresponds to TRBD2 (6 bases). Trimming took off 4 bases at V and 0 bases at J, with 13 bases between the two ends. This CDR3 contains 16 residues. Germline assignment: CDR1 SGHNT and CDR2 YYREEE (reference sequence). DNA of the CDR3: TGTGCCAGCAGCCCTTCAGTAGCGGCGAACACCGGGGAGCTGTTTTTT. Translation: CASSPSVAANTGELFF.

Concerning this clone: Other DNA sequences within the sample encode an identical CDR3. The V gene is TRBV6-1, the J gene TRBJ1-2; D call uncertain. Trimming pared 3 bases from V and 7 bases from J, leaving 6 bases between. The CDR3 contains 11 residues. Germline-derived CDR1 and CDR2 are MNHNS and SASEGT. This CDR3 reads CASSERGGYTF. In DNA, the CDR3 is TGTGCCAGCAGTGAGCGGGGTGGCTACACCTTC.

Remarks on this clone: One junction end disagrees with the germline gene, perhaps due to a read error. The chain joins TRBV28 to TRBJ2-7; 9 bases map to TRBD1. The germline V gene encodes CDR1 MDHEN and CDR2 SYDVKM. CDR3 size: 15 residues. The CDR3 reads CASSLLQGALYEQYF. The CDR3 DNA follows: TGTGCCAGCAGCTTATTACAGGGGGCTCTTTACGAGCAGTACTTC.

This chain connects TRBV5-8 to TRBJ2-7; D gene ambiguous. Germline values: CDR1 SGHTS, CDR2 YDEGEE. Trimming took 0 bases from V and 0 from J, leaving 13 bases between them. This CDR3 comprises 16 residues. The CDR3 DNA sequence: TGTGCCAGCAGCTTGGTGTGGCCGGCTAGCTCCTACGAGCAGTACTTC. Translating it yields CASSLVWPASSYEQYF.

V is TRBV5-8 and J is TRBJ2-1; possible D gene TRBD2, 6 bases. Germline V gene sequence: CDR1 SGHTS, CDR2 YDEGEE. Trimming took 0 bases from V and 6 from J, leaving 19 bases between them. This CDR3 has 17 residues. The CDR3 protein is CASSLGIAANAGNEQFF. The CDR3 nucleotides are TGTGCCAGCAGCTTGGGGATAGCGGCAAACGCAGGCAATGAGCAGTTCTTC.

The chain is built from TRBV7-2 and TRBJ1-6, with D unresolved. The CDR3 length is 14 residues. V lost 1 base to trimming and J lost 10 bases, with 11 bases between them. Per the germline V gene, CDR1 is SGHTA and CDR2 is FQGNSA. This chain's CDR3 is CASSLGPIISPLHF. In DNA, the CDR3 is TGTGCCAGCAGCTTAGGGCCCATCATATCACCCCTCCACTTT.

The chain combines TRBV29-1 with TRBJ2-3; D gene unclear. Trimming stripped 6 bases from V and 2 bases from J, with 12 bases between. Germline lookup yields CDR1 SQVTM and CDR2 ANQGSEA. This CDR3 contains 13 residues. The CDR3 DNA sequence: TGCAGCGTAAAACGGTGGGACACAGATACGCAGTATTTT. Translation: CSVKRWDTDTQYF.

This clone was found a few times. The J gene is TRBJ2-2, the V gene TRBV7-3; no clear D. V lost 5 bases and J lost 6, with 10 bases in between. The CDR3 is 13 residues long. Looked up from germline, CDR1 is SGHTA and CDR2 is FQGTGA. CDR3 DNA: TGTGCCAGCAGCCCCTCGGGCGCCGGGGAGCTGTTTTTT. This encodes CASSPSGAGELFF.

The gene calls are TRBV9 and TRBJ2-3; D possibly uses TRBD1 or TRBD2 (5 bases each). Looked up from germline, CDR1 is SGDLS and CDR2 is YYNGEE. V shed 3 bases and J shed 6 bases, with 17 bases lying between them. CDR3 length: 15 residues. Here the CDR3 reads CASSAEGTLPDTQYF. The CDR3 region has the DNA TGTGCCAGCAGCGCTGAGGGGACGCTACCGGATACGCAGTATTTT.

The rearrangement joins TRBV7-2 to TRBJ2-3; maybe TRBD2 (8 bases). CDR1 SGHTA and CDR2 FQGNSA come from the germline V gene. The CDR3 has 16 amino acids. V was shortened by 5 bases and J by 4 bases, with 19 bases between the two germline ends. CDR3 nucleotides: TGTGCCAGCAGCAAAACTAGCGGCAGGGGGGCAGATACGCAGTATTTT. Protein: CASSKTSGRGADTQYF.

This clone has ten or more counts. The sample contains more than one DNA sequence encoding this CDR3. The DNA of the CDR3 is TGCGCCAGCAGCTTGGATCTCTACGAGCAGTACTTC. Encoded protein: CASSLDLYEQYF. The chain is built from TRBV5-1 and TRBJ2-7; no definite D call. The V gene's germline CDR1 is SGHRS and CDR2 YFSETQ. The CDR3 sequence is 12 residues long. The V end lost 0 bases, the J end lost 3 bases, and 4 bases lay between the germline ends. The full variable domain, rest sourced from reference TRBV5-1 and TRBJ2-7, is KAGVTQTPRYLIKTRGQQVTLSCSPISGHRSVSWYQQTPGQGLQFLFEYFSETQRNKGNFPGRFSGRQFSNSRSEMNVSTLELGDSALYLCASSLDLYEQYFGPGTRLTVT.

The chain recombines TRBV28 with TRBJ2-5; 8 nucleotides agree with TRBD1. CDR3 length: 16 amino acids. V trimming: 8 bases; J trimming: 2 bases; junction bases outside the gene matches: 13. CDR1 is MDHEN and CDR2 is SYDVKM in the germline V gene. For the CDR3, the DNA is TGTGCCAGCCGCGCATACTCAGGGGGCGGGCAAGAGACCCAGTACTTC. Its translation is CASRAYSGGGQETQYF.

The rearrangement uses TRBV14 and TRBJ1-1; D is uncertain. This CDR3 spans 13 amino acids. Trimming left V 4 bases short and J 3 bases short, with 9 bases between. CDR1 and CDR2 (germline): SGHDN, FVKESK. The CDR3 bases are TGTGCCAGCAGCCTTAACTTCTACACTGAAGCTTTCTTT. Translating it yields CASSLNFYTEAFF.

V usage is TRBV6-6 and J usage is TRBJ1-1; D is perhaps TRBD1 (5 bases). This CDR3 is built from 14 residues. V lost 7 bases to trimming and J lost 6 bases, with 18 bases between them. Germline values: CDR1 MNHNY, CDR2 SVGAGI (reference sequence). The CDR3: CASKPRDAGPEAFF. The CDR3, as DNA: TGTGCCAGCAAACCTCGGGACGCGGGCCCTGAAGCTTTCTTT.

The V gene is TRBV28, the J gene TRBJ1-4; D call uncertain. CDR3 length equals 14 residues. Germline values: CDR1 MDHEN, CDR2 SYDVKM. Trimming left V 7 bases short and J 6 bases short, with 15 bases between. CDR3 protein: CASTFLARDEKLFF. The DNA of the CDR3 is TGTGCCAGCACTTTCCTGGCCCGTGATGAAAAACTGTTTTTT.

This chain links TRBV7-3 with TRBJ2-5; D is tentatively TRBD1 or TRBD2 (5 bases each). CDR3 length equals 14 residues. Per the germline V gene, CDR1 is SGHTA and CDR2 is FQGTGA. V dropped 2 bases and J dropped 5 bases, with 12 bases sitting between them. The CDR3 sequence: CASSLGGGVETQYF. The CDR3 DNA reads as TGTGCCAGCAGCTTAGGTGGGGGAGTGGAGACCCAGTACTTC.

The chain recombines TRBV5-1 with TRBJ1-1; D unclear. V shed 0 bases and J shed 3 bases, with 9 bases lying between them. There are 14 residues in the CDR3. CDR1 is SGHRS, CDR2 YFSETQ, per germline. The CDR3 bases are TGCGCCAGCAGCTTGGGCGCCGTCGACACTGAAGCTTTCTTT. This encodes CASSLGAVDTEAFF. The full variable domain, its missing parts supplied by reference TRBV5-1 and TRBJ1-1, is KAGVTQTPRYLIKTRGQQVTLSCSPISGHRSVSWYQQTPGQGLQFLFEYFSETQRNKGNFPGRFSGRQFSNSRSEMNVSTLELGDSALYLCASSLGAVDTEAFFGQGTRLTVV.

Many counts were recorded for this clone. V usage is TRBV11-3 and J usage is TRBJ2-1, with TRBD2 matching over 9 bases. The CDR3 length is 16 residues. After removal of 3 bases from V and 2 bases from J, the junction contained 5 bases not matched to a gene. Germline CDR1 SGHNT, CDR2 YENEEA. DNA of the CDR3: TGTGCCAGCAGCTTTAGCGGGAGCCGCCCCTACAATGAGCAGTTCTTC. Encoded protein: CASSFSGSRPYNEQFF.

About this clone: In the same sample, other DNA sequences code for this CDR3. In DNA form, the CDR3 reads TGCGCCAGCAGCTTGGTCTCAGACACCGGGGAGCTGTTTTTT. Its protein product is CASSLVSDTGELFF. The V gene is TRBV5-1, the J gene TRBJ2-2; D ambiguous. Looked up from germline, CDR1 is SGHRS and CDR2 is YFSETQ. The CDR3 is 14 amino acids. V shed 0 bases and J shed 3 bases, with 6 bases lying between them.

This clone was detected a few times. This chain joins TRBV18 and TRBJ1-1, with 12 bases that match TRBD1. The germline gives CDR1 KGHSH, CDR2 LQKENI. With V trimmed by 3 bases and J by 11 bases, 7 bases remained unmatched. The CDR3 runs to 14 residues. Written as DNA, the CDR3 is TGTGCCAGCTCACCGGGACAGGGGGCTTTCGAGGCTTTCTTT. This translates into CASSPGQGAFEAFF.

This chain links TRBV30 with TRBJ2-2; weak D call: TRBD1 (6 bases). The V gene's germline CDR1 is GTSNPN and CDR2 SVGIG (reference sequence). The CDR3 length is 13 residues. V lost 3 bases to trimming and J lost 6 bases, with 11 bases between them. Written as DNA, the CDR3 is TGTGCCTGGAGACAACAGGGCCCCGGGGAGCTGTTTTTT. Its translation is CAWRQQGPGELFF.

This rearrangement joins TRBV18 to TRBJ2-1, with 9 nucleotides matching TRBD2. The CDR3 loop spans 15 amino acids. Germline assignment: CDR1 KGHSH and CDR2 LQKENI. Trimming took 0 bases from V and 7 from J; bases not matched to a gene: 4. The DNA of the CDR3 is TGTGCCAGCTCACCACCGCTAGCGGGAAGTAATGAGCAGTTCTTC. Translating gives CASSPPLAGSNEQFF.

V gene TRBV19 combines with J gene TRBJ2-6; possibly TRBD1 or TRBD2 for D (7 bases each). V shed 5 bases and J shed 3 bases, with 20 bases lying between them. The V gene's germline CDR1 is LNHDA and CDR2 SQIVND (reference sequence). The CDR3 covers 18 residues. The CDR3 spells CASSAYRGGGLGANVLTF. The CDR3, as DNA: TGTGCCAGTAGTGCTTACCGGGGAGGGGGCCTTGGGGCCAACGTCCTGACTTTC. The whole variable domain, remainder taken from reference TRBV19 and TRBJ2-6, is DGGITQSPKYLFRKEGQNVTLSCEQNLNHDAMYWYRQDPGQGLRLIYYSQIVNDFQKGDIAEGYSVSREKKESFPLTVTSAQKNPTAFYLCASSAYRGGGLGANVLTFGAGSRLTVL.

In regard to this clone: The same CDR3 also results from other DNA sequences found in this sample. The V call is TRBV18, the J call TRBJ2-6; 7 nucleotides align to TRBD2. In germline, CDR1 is KGHSH, CDR2 LQKENI. The CDR3 extends over 17 amino acids. With V trimmed by 3 bases and J by 1 base, 6 bases remained unmatched. The CDR3 loop reads CASSPGGFSSGANVLTF. In DNA, the CDR3 is TGTGCCAGCTCACCGGGGGGGTTTTCGTCTGGGGCCAACGTCCTGACTTTC.